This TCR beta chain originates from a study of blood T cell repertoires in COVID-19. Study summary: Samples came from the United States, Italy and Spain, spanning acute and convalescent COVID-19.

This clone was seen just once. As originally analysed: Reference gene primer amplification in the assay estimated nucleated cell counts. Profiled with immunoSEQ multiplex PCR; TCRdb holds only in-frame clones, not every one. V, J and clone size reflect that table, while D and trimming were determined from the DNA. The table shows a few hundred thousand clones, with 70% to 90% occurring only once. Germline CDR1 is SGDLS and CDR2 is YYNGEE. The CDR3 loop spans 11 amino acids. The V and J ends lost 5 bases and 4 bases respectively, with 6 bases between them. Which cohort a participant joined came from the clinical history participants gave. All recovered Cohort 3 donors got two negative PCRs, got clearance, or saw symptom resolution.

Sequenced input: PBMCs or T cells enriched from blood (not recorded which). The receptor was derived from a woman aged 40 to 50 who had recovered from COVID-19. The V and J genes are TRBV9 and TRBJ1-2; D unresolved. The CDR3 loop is CASRRVYGYTF. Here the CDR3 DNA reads TGTGCCAGCAGACGGGTCTATGGCTACACCTTC.